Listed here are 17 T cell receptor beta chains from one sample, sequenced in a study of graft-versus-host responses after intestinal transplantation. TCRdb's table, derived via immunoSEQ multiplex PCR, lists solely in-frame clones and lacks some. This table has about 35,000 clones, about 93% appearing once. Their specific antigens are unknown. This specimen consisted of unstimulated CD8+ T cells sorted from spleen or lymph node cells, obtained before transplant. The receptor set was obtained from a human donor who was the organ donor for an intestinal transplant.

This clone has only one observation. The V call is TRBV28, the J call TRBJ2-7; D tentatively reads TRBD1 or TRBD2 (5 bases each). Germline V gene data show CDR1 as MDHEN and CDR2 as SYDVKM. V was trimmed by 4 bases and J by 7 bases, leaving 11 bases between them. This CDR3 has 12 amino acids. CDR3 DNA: TGTGCCAGCAGTTGGGGGACGGGGGAGCAGTACTTC. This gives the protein CASSWGTGEQYF.

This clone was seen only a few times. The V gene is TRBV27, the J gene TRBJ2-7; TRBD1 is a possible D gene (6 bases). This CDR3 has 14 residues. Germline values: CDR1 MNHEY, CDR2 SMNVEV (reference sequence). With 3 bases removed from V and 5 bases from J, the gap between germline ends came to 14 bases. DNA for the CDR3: TGTGCCAGCAGTTTGACAGGTTCGGGGAACGAGCAGTACTTC. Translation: CASSLTGSGNEQYF.

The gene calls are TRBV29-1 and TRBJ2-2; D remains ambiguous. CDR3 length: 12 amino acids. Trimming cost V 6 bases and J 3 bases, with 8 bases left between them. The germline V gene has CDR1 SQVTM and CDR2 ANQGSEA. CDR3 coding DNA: TGCAGCGTCAACCTCGACACCGGGGAGCTGTTTTTT. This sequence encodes CSVNLDTGELFF.

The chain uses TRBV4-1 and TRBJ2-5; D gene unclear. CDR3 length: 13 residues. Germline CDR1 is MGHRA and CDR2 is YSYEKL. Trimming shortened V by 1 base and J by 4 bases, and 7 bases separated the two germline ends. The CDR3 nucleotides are TGCGCCAGCAGCCAAGGGGTCCTAGAGACCCAGTACTTC. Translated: CASSQGVLETQYF.

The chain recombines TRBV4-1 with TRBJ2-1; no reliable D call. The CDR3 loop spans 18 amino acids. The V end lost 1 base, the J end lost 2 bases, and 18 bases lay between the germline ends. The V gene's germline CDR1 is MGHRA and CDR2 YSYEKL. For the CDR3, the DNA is TGCGCCAGCAGCCAAGGGGCTCGGCGAAGGACGCCCTACAATGAGCAGTTCTTC. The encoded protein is CASSQGARRRTPYNEQFF.

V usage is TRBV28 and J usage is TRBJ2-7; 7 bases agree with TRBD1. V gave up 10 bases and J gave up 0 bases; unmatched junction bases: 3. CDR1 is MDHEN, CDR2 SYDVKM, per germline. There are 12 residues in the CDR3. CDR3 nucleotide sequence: TGTGCCACCTGGGACAGCTCCTACGAGCAGTACTTC. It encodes CATWDSSYEQYF.

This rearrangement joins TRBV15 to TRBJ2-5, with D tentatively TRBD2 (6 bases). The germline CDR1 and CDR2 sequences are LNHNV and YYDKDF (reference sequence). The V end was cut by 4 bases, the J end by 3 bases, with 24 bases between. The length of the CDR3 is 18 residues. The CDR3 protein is CATSTTGVRDPLEETQYF. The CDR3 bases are TGTGCCACCAGCACCACGGGGGTGCGGGACCCCTTGGAAGAGACCCAGTACTTC.

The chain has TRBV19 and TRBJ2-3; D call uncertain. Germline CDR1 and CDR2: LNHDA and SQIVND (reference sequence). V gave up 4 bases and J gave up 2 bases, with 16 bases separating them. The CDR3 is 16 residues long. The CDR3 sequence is CASSTLNGVFTDTQYF. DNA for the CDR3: TGTGCCAGTAGTACCTTAAACGGCGTCTTCACAGATACGCAGTATTTT. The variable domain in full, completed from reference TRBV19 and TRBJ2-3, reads DGGITQSPKYLFRKEGQNVTLSCEQNLNHDAMYWYRQDPGQGLRLIYYSQIVNDFQKGDIAEGYSVSREKKESFPLTVTSAQKNPTAFYLCASSTLNGVFTDTQYFGPGTRLTVL.

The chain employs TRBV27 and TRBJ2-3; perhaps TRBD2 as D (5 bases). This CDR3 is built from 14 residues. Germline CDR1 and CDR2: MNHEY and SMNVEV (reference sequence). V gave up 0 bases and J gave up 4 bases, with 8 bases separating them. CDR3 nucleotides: TGTGCCAGCAGTTTATCGGTAGCGTCAGATACGCAGTATTTT. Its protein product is CASSLSVASDTQYF.

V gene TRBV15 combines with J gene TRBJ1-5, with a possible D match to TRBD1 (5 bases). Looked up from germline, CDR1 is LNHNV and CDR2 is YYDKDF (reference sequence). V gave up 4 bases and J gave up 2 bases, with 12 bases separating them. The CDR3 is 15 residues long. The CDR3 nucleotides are TGTGCCACCAGCACCGGGGCCGCGGGCAATCAGCCCCAGCATTTT. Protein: CATSTGAAGNQPQHF.

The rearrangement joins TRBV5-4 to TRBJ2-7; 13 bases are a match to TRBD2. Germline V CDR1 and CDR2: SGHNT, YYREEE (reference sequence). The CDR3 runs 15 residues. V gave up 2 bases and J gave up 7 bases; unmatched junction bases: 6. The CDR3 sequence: CASSFSTSGGGEQYF. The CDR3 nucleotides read TGTGCCAGCAGCTTTAGCACTAGCGGGGGGGGAGAGCAGTACTTC.

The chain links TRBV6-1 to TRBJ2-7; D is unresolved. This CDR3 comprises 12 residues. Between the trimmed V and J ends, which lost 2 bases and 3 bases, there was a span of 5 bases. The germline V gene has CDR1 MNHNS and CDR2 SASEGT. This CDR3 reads CASSEMGYEQYF. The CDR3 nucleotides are TGTGCCAGCAGTGAAATGGGCTACGAGCAGTACTTC.

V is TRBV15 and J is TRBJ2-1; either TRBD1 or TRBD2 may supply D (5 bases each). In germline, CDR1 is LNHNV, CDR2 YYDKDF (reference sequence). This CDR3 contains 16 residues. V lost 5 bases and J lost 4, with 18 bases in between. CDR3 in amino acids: CATSSYGTESYNEQFF. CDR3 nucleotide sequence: TGTGCCACCAGCTCCTACGGGACGGAATCTTACAATGAGCAGTTCTTC.

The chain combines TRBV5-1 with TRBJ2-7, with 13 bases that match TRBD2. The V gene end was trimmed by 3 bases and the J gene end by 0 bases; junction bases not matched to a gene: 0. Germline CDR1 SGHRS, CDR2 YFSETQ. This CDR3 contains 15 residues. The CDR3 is CASSWTSGSSYEQYF. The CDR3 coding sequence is TGCGCCAGCAGCTGGACTAGCGGGAGCTCCTACGAGCAGTACTTC.

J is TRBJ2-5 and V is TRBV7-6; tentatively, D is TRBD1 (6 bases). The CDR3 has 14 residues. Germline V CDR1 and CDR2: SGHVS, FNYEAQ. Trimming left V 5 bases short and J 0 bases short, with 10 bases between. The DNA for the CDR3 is TGTGCCAGCAGCCTGTACAGGGACCAAGAGACCCAGTACTTC. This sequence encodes CASSLYRDQETQYF.

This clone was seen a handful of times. The CDR3 loop reads CAWDFSGRAFSEQYF. CDR3 coding DNA: TGTGCCTGGGACTTTAGCGGGAGGGCCTTTAGTGAGCAGTACTTC. The chain is built from TRBV30 and TRBJ2-7; TRBD2 matches at 11 bases. The junction had 13 bases not matched to a gene; V was cut back by 5 bases and J by 7 bases. Germline V lookup: CDR1 GTSNPN, CDR2 SVGIG (reference sequence). The CDR3 has 15 amino acids.

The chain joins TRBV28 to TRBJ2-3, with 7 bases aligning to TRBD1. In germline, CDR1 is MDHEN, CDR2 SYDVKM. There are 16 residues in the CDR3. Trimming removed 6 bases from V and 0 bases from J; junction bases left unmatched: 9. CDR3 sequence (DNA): TGTGCCAGCAGCCCGACGACAGGGCTTAGCACAGATACGCAGTATTTT. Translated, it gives CASSPTTGLSTDTQYF.